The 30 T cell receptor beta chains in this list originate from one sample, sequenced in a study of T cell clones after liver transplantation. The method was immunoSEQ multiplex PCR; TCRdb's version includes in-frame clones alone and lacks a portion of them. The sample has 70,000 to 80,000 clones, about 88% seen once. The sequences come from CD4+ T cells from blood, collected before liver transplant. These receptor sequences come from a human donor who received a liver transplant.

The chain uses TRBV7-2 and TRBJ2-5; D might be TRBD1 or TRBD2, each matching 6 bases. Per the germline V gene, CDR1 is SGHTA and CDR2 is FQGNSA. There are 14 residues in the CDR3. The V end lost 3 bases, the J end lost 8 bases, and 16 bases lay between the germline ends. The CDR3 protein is CASSFGGGRATQYF. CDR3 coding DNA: TGTGCCAGCAGCTTTGGAGGGGGAAGGGCTACCCAGTACTTC.

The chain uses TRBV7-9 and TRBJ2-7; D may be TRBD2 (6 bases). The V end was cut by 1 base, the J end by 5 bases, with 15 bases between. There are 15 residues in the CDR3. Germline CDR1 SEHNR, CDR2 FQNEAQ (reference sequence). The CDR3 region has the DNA TGTGCCAGCAGCTTAGGTGGCGGTCGGGGGAACGAGCAGTACTTC. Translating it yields CASSLGGGRGNEQYF.

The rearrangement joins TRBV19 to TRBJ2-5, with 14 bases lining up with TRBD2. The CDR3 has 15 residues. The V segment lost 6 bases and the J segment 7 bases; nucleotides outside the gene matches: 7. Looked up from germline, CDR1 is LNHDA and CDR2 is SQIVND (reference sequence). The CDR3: CASSQGLAGAGTQYF. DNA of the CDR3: TGTGCCAGTAGCCAGGGACTAGCGGGAGCGGGGACCCAGTACTTC.

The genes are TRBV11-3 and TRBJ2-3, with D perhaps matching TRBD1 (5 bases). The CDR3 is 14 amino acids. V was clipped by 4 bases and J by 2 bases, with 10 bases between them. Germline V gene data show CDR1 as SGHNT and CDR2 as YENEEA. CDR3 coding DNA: TGTGCCAGCAGCTCGCAGGGTCCCACAGATACGCAGTATTTT. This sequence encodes CASSSQGPTDTQYF.

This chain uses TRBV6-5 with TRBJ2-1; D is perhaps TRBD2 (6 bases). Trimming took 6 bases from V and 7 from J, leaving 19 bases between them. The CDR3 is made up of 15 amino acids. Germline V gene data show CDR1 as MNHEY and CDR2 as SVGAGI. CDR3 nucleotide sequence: TGTGCCAGCAGGTCTCTGGGGGGAGCGGGTAATGAGCAGTTCTTC. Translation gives CASRSLGGAGNEQFF.

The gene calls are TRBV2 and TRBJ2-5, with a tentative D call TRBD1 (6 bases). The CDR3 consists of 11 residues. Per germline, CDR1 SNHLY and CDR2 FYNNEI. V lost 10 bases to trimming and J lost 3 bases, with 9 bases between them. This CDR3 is CATNREETQYF. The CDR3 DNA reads TGTGCCACCAACAGGGAAGAGACCCAGTACTTC.

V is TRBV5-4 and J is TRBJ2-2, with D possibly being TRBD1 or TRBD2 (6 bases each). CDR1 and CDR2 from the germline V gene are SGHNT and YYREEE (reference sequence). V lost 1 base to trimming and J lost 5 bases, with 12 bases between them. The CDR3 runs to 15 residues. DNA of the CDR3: TGTGCCAGCAGCTTGCCGGGGGCAGGGACCGGGGAGCTGTTTTTT. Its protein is CASSLPGAGTGELFF.

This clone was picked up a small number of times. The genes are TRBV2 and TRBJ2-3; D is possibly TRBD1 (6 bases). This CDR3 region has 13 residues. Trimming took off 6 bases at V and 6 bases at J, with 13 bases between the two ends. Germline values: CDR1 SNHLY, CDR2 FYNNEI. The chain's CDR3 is CASSRQVGDTQYF. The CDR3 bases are TGTGCCAGCAGCCGACAGGTTGGGGATACGCAGTATTTT. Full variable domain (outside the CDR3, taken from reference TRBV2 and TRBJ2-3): EPEVTQTPSHQVTQMGQEVILRCVPISNHLYFYWYRQILGQKVEFLVSFYNNEISEKSEIFDDQFSVERPDGSNFTLKIRSTKLEDSAMYFCASSRQVGDTQYFGPGTRLTVL.

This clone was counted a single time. The CDR3 loop reads CAVKAGPNTEAFF. The CDR3 coding sequence is TGTGCCGTTAAAGCGGGGCCGAACACTGAAGCTTTCTTT. The chain uses TRBV19 and TRBJ1-1; D is possibly TRBD1 (5 bases). Germline V gene sequence: CDR1 LNHDA, CDR2 SQIVND (reference sequence). The CDR3 extends over 13 amino acids. V lost 11 bases, J lost 1 base, and 14 bases lay in between. The full variable domain, with the rest looked up from reference TRBV19 and TRBJ1-1, is DGGITQSPKYLFRKEGQNVTLSCEQNLNHDAMYWYRQDPGQGLRLIYYSQIVNDFQKGDIAEGYSVSREKKESFPLTVTSAQKNPTAFYLCAVKAGPNTEAFFGQGTRLTVV.

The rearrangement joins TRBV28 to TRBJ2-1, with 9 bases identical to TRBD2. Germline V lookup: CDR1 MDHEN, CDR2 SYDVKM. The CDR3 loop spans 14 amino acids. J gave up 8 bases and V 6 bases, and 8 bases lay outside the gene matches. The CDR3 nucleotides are TGTGCCAGCAGGGCCGGGACTAGCACCGATGAGCAGTTCTTC. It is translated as CASRAGTSTDEQFF. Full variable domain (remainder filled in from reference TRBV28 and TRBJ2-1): DVKVTQSSRYLVKRTGEKVFLECVQDMDHENMFWYRQDPGLGLRLIYFSYDVKMKEKGDIPEGYSVSREKKERFSLILESASTNQTSMYLCASRAGTSTDEQFFGPGTRLTVL.

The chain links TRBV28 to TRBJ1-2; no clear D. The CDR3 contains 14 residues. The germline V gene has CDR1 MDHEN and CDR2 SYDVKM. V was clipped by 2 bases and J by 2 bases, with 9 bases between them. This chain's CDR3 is CASSLGTHNYGYTF. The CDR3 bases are TGTGCCAGCAGTTTAGGTACCCACAACTATGGCTACACCTTC.

CDR3 residues: CASSPQGERAFF. Here the CDR3 DNA reads TGTGCCAGCAGTCCACAGGGAGAAAGGGCTTTCTTT. This chain joins TRBV11-3 and TRBJ1-1, with TRBD1 as a possible D gene (6 bases). From germline, CDR1 is SGHNT and CDR2 YENEEA. The V end lost 6 bases, the J end lost 11 bases, and 16 bases lay between the germline ends. The CDR3 consists of 12 residues.

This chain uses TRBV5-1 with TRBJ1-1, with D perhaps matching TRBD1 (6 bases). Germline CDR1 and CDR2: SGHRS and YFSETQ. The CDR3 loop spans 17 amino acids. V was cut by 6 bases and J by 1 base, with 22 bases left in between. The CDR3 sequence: CASNLAGQGQRNTEAFF. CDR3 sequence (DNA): TGCGCCAGCAACCTAGCTGGGCAGGGGCAGCGGAACACTGAAGCTTTCTTT.

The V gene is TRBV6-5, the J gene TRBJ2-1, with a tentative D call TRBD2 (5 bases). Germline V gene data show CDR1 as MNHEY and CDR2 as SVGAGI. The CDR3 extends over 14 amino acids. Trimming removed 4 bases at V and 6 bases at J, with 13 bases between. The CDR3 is CASSSTFRGNEQFF. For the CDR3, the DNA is TGTGCCAGCAGTTCCACGTTCCGGGGCAATGAGCAGTTCTTC.

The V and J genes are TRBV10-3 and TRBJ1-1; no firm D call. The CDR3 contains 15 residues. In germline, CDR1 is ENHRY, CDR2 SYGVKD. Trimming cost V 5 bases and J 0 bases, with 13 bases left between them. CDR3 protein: CAISSKTPMNTEAFF. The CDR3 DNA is TGTGCCATCAGTTCAAAGACACCTATGAACACTGAAGCTTTCTTT.

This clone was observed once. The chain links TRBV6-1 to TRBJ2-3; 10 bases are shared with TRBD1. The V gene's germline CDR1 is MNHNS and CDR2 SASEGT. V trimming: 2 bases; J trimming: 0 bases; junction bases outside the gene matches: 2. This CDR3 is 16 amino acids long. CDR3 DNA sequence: TGTGCCAGCAGTGAAAGGGACAGGGGTAGCACAGATACGCAGTATTTT. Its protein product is CASSERDRGSTDTQYF.

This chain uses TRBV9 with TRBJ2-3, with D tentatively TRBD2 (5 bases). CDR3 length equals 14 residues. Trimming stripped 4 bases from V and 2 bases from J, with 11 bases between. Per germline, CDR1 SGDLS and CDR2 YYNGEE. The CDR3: CASSYRTVTDTQYF. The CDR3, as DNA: TGTGCCAGCAGCTACCGGACTGTCACAGATACGCAGTATTTT.

Written as DNA, the CDR3 is TGCGCCAGCAGCAAACTGGGGACAGGATCCCCACCTGGAAACACCATATATTTT. Translated, it gives CASSKLGTGSPPGNTIYF. The chain joins TRBV5-1 to TRBJ1-3; 8 positions match TRBD1. The junction had 14 bases not matched to a gene; V was cut back by 4 bases and J by 2 bases. CDR1 and CDR2 (germline): SGHRS, YFSETQ. The CDR3 loop spans 18 amino acids.

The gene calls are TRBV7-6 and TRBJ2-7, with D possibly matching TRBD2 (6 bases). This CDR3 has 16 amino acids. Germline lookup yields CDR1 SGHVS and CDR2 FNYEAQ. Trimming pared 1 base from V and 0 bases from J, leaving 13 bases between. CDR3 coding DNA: TGTGCCAGCAGCTTAGTTAGCGGAGGTTTCTCCTACGAGCAGTACTTC. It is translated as CASSLVSGGFSYEQYF.

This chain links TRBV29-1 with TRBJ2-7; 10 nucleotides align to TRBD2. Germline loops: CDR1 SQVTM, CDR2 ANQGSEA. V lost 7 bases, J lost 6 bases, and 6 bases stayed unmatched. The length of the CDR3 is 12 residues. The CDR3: CSGTSGAAEQYF. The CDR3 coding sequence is TGCAGCGGGACTAGCGGTGCGGCCGAGCAGTACTTC.

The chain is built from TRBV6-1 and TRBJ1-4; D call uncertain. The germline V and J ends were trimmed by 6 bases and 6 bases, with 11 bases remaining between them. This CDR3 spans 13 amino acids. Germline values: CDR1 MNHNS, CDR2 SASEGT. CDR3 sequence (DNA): TGTGCCAGCAGCTTTCCCTTCGATGAAAAACTGTTTTTT. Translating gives CASSFPFDEKLFF.

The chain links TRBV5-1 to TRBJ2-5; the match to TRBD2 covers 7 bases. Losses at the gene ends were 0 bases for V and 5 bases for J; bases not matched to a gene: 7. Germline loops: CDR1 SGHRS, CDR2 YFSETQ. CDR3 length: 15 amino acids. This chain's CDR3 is CASSLALAEGETQYF. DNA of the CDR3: TGCGCCAGCAGCTTGGCTCTAGCGGAGGGGGAGACCCAGTACTTC.

The CDR3 protein is CASSRTGGRNTGELFF. As DNA, the CDR3 is TGTGCCAGCAGTCGAACAGGGGGGCGGAACACCGGGGAGCTGTTTTTT. The rearrangement uses TRBV27 and TRBJ2-2, with 8 positions matching TRBD1. V was pared by 5 bases and J by 1 base, with 6 bases of the junction left unmatched. Germline-derived CDR1 and CDR2 are MNHEY and SMNVEV (reference sequence). The CDR3 extends over 16 amino acids.

CDR3 coding DNA: TGTGCCAGCAGTTTATTCGCCGTTAGCCCAGGGGACGAGCAGTACTTC. This sequence encodes CASSLFAVSPGDEQYF. The chain links TRBV28 to TRBJ2-7, with D perhaps TRBD1 (6 bases). The V end lost 1 base, the J end lost 5 bases, and 18 bases lay between the germline ends. CDR3 length: 16 amino acids. CDR1 MDHEN and CDR2 SYDVKM come from the germline V gene. Complete variable domain (other parts from reference TRBV28 and TRBJ2-7): DVKVTQSSRYLVKRTGEKVFLECVQDMDHENMFWYRQDPGLGLRLIYFSYDVKMKEKGDIPEGYSVSREKKERFSLILESASTNQTSMYLCASSLFAVSPGDEQYFGPGTRLTVT.

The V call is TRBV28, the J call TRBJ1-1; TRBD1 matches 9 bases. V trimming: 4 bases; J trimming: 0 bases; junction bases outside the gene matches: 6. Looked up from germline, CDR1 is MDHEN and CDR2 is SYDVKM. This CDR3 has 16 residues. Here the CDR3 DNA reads TGTGCCAGCAGTTCCGCCGGGACAGGGATGAACACTGAAGCTTTCTTT. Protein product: CASSSAGTGMNTEAFF.

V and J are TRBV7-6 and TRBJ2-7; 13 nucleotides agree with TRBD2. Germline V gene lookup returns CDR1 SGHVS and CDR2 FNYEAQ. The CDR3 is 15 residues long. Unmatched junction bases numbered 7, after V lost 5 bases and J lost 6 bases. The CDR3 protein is CASSPRGLAGTEQYF. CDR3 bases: TGTGCCAGCAGCCCGAGGGGACTAGCGGGAACCGAGCAGTACTTC.

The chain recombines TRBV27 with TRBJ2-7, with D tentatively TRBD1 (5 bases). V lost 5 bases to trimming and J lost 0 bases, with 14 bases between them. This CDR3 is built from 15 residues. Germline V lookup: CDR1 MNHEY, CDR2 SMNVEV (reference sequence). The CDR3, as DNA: TGTGCCAGCAGTCAGGGCCCAGCCAGCTCCTACGAGCAGTACTTC. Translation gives CASSQGPASSYEQYF.

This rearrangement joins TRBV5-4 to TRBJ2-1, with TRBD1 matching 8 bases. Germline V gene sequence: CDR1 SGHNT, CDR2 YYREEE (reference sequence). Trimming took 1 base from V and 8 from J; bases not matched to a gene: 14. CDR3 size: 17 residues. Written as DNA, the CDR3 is TGTGCCAGCAGCTTGAACAGGGGGATGCAATCTAGGCATGAGCAGTTCTTC. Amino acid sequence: CASSLNRGMQSRHEQFF.

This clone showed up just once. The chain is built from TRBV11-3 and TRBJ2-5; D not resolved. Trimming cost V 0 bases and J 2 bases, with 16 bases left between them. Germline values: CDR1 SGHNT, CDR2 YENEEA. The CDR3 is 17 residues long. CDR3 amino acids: CASSLEWAVSGQETQYF. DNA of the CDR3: TGTGCCAGCAGCTTAGAATGGGCAGTCAGTGGGCAAGAGACCCAGTACTTC. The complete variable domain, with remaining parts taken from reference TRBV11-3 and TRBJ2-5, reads EAGVVQSPRYKIIEKKQPVAFWCNPISGHNTLYWYLQNLGQGPELLIRYENEEAVDDSQLPKDRFSAERLKGVDSTLKIQPAELGDSAVYLCASSLEWAVSGQETQYFGPGTRLLVL.

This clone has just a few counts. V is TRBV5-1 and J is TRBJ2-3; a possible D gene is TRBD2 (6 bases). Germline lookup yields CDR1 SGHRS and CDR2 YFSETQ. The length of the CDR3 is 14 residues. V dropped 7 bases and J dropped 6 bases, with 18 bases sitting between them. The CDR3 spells CASGSWRGSDTQYF. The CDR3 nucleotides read TGCGCCAGCGGTTCTTGGCGGGGCTCGGATACGCAGTATTTT.